The T cell receptor beta chain under discussion was sequenced for a study of cytomegalovirus exposure and HLA in healthy donors. Both 60 Vbeta primers and 13 Jbeta primers went into the PCR. This table comes from immunoSEQ multiplex PCR, and its TCRdb copy is limited to in-frame clones, with some not included. The top ten hold approximately 2.5% of the sample, which has some 150,000 clones, about 64% seen once. Looked up from germline, CDR1 is WSHSY and CDR2 is SAAADI. The CDR3 consists of 14 residues. The ends lost 7 bases at V and 8 bases at J; junction bases unmatched: 6. The clonotype originates from a woman aged 35 to 49 in good health and CMV-seronegative. This chain connects TRBV10-2 to TRBJ1-4, with 11 bases aligning to TRBD1. Specimen: PBMCs. The CDR3 DNA reads TGCGCCAGCAACCGGGGACAGGGGGACGAAAAACTGTTTTTT. The encoded protein is CASNRGQGDEKLFF.